The source of this T cell receptor (beta chain) is a study of post-analysis software for immune sequencing data. Overall study context: The disease courses covered relapsing-remitting, secondary progressive and progressive-relapsing multiple sclerosis.

TCR beta cDNA libraries had unique molecular identifiers. TCRdb ran MiXCR on the PCR reads and lists one entry per CDR3 protein. Of more than 450,000 distinct CDR3 sequences in the sample, roughly 34% were seen once. Study-wide points: Among 5 or 6 TRBV segments more frequent in patients than controls were TRBV5-6, TRBV5-1 and TRBV20-1.

Germline trimming cut 2 bases from V and 7 bases from J; bases unmatched to any gene: 9. The CDR3 is made up of 16 amino acids. Germline assignment: CDR1 SGHVS and CDR2 FNYEAQ. As regards this clonotype: Its specificity is not known.

This sequence was found in a girl under 18 with multiple sclerosis. The chain employs TRBV7-6 and TRBJ2-1, with 9 bases matching TRBD2. Sequencing was done on a sample of blood. CDR3 nucleotide sequence: TGTGCCAGCAGCTTATGGCGGGGGGGTCCATCAAATGAGCAGTTCTTC. Its translation is CASSLWRGGPSNEQFF.